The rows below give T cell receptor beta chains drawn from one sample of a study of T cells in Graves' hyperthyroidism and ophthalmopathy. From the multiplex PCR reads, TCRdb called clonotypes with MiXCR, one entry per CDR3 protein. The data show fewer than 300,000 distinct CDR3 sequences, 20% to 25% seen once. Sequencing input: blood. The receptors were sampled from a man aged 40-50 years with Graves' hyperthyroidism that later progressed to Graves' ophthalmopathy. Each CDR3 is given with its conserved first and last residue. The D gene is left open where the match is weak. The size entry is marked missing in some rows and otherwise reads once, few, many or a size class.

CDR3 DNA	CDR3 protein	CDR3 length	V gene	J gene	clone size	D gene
TGTGCCATCAGAGACGCCGGGGCCACCTACGAGCAGTACTTC	CAIRDAGATYEQYF	14	TRBV10-3	TRBJ2-7	many	NA
TGTGCCAGCACCGGGACAGGGGAAAATCAGCCCCAGCATTTT	CASTGTGENQPQHF	14	TRBV12-3/TRBV12-4	TRBJ1-5	many	TRBD1
TGTGCCAGCAGTTACTCCCTGCCTAGCGGGAGCTACGAGCAGTACTTC	CASSYSLPSGSYEQYF	16	TRBV6-5	TRBJ2-7	NA	TRBD2
TGTGCCAGCAGTCGGAGCGGCACACCTAACCCCCTAAGATCTGGGGCCAACGTCCTGACTTTC	CASSRSGTPNPLRSGANVLTF	21	TRBV6-1	TRBJ2-6	many	NA
TGCGCCAGCAGGGCCGGGACTTCCACCTACGAGCAGTACTTC	CASRAGTSTYEQYF	14	TRBV5-1	TRBJ2-7	many	NA
TGTGCCAGCAGTTCGCCGGGACAGGGGATTTCCTACGAGCAGTACTTC	CASSSPGQGISYEQYF	16	TRBV27	TRBJ2-7	NA	TRBD1
TGTGCCAGCAGTGCCTTCGGCTGGGATTCACCCCTCCACTTT	CASSAFGWDSPLHF	14	TRBV12-3/TRBV12-4	TRBJ1-6	few	NA
TGTGCCAGCAGCGTAGAGAACCGGGACAGGGTTGGCTATGGCTACACCTTC	CASSVENRDRVGYGYTF	17	TRBV9	TRBJ1-2	NA	TRBD1
TGTGCCAGCAGCTTAGTGGGGGCGACAACTGAAGCTTTCTTT	CASSLVGATTEAFF	14	TRBV5-4	TRBJ1-1	many	NA
TGTGCCAGCAGCATAACCGGGACGGAAGAGACCCAGTACTTC	CASSITGTEETQYF	14	TRBV11-2	TRBJ2-5	many	NA
TGTGCCAGCAGGGGAACGCGCGGGACAGGTGGTTACGAGCAGTACTTC	CASRGTRGTGGYEQYF	16	TRBV2	TRBJ2-7	many	TRBD1
TGTGCCAGCACCCAGACAGAGAATCAGTCCCAGCATTTT	CASTQTENQSQHF	13	TRBV6-1	TRBJ1-5	many	NA
TGTGCCAGCAGTTACTCATCCAGGGGAGGAACTGAAGCTTTCTTT	CASSYSSRGGTEAFF	15	TRBV6-2/TRBV6-3	TRBJ1-1	NA	NA
TGCGCCAGCAGATACTCGAGTACGAAGACTGAAGCTTTCTTT	CASRYSSTKTEAFF	14	TRBV5-1	TRBJ1-1	many	NA
TGTGCCAGCACCCCCACGTCGGCGGCAGGGCCCAATCAGCCCCAGCATTTT	CASTPTSAAGPNQPQHF	17	TRBV4-2	TRBJ1-5	many	NA
TGTGCCAGCAGCTTATACCGAGCCTACGAGCAGTACTTC	CASSLYRAYEQYF	13	TRBV11-2	TRBJ2-7	many	NA
TGTGCCAGCAGTTACCCGGTATTAGGCTACACCTTC	CASSYPVLGYTF	12	TRBV6-2/TRBV6-3	TRBJ1-2	many	NA
TGTGCCAGCACCGAGAGGACTAGTCAAGAGACCCAGTACTTC	CASTERTSQETQYF	14	TRBV12-3/TRBV12-4	TRBJ2-5	many	TRBD2
TGTGCCATCAGTGAAGACTTTAACTATGGCTACACCTTC	CAISEDFNYGYTF	13	TRBV10-3	TRBJ1-2	many	NA
TGTGCCAGCAGTTACCGGACTAGCGGGAGCTACACCGGGGAGCTGTTTTTT	CASSYRTSGSYTGELFF	17	TRBV6-5	TRBJ2-2	many	TRBD2
TGTGCCAGCACCACCTTAGGGATAAGCGGGAGGGCCCTCGAATCGGGGTCCTACGAGCAGTACTTC	CASTTLGISGRALESGSYEQYF	22	TRBV3-1	TRBJ2-7	many	TRBD2
TGTGCCAGCAGTTATGGGGGCCACTACGAGCAGTACTTC	CASSYGGHYEQYF	13	TRBV6-2/TRBV6-3	TRBJ2-7	many	NA
TGTGCCAGTAACACAGGGTTGGGCACTGAAGCTTTCTTT	CASNTGLGTEAFF	13	TRBV19	TRBJ1-1	many	NA
TGTGCCAGCAGTGACCTAAAGGGACAGGGAGGGAGAAACATTCAGTACTTC	CASSDLKGQGGRNIQYF	17	TRBV2	TRBJ2-4	many	TRBD1
TGTGCCAGCAGGGCTCTGGACACCGGCGGGGAGACCCAGTACTTC	CASRALDTGGETQYF	15	TRBV6-1	TRBJ2-5	NA	NA
TGTGCCAGCAGCGTTGTATCAGGAGGGACTGAAGCTTTCTTT	CASSVVSGGTEAFF	14	TRBV9	TRBJ1-1	few	NA